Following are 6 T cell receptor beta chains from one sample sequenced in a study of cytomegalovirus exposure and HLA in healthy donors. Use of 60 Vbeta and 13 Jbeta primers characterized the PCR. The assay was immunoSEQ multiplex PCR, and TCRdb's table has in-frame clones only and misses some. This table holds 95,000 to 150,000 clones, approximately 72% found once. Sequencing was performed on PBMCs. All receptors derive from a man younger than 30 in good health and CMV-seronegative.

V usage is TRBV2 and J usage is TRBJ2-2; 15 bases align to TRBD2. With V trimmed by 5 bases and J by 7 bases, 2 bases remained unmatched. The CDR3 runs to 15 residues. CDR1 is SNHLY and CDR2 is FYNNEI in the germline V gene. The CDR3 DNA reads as TGTGCCAGCAGTTGGACTAGCGGGGGGGGCGGGGAGCTGTTTTTT. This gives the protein CASSWTSGGGGELFF. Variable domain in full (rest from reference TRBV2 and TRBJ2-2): EPEVTQTPSHQVTQMGQEVILRCVPISNHLYFYWYRQILGQKVEFLVSFYNNEISEKSEIFDDQFSVERPDGSNFTLKIRSTKLEDSAMYFCASSWTSGGGGELFFGEGSRLTVL.

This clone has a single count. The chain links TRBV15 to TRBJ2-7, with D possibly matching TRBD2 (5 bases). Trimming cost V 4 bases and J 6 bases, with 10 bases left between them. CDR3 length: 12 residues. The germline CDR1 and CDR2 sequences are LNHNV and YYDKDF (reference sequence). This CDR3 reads CATSTASSEQYF. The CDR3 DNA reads TGTGCCACCAGCACGGCTAGCTCCGAGCAGTACTTC.

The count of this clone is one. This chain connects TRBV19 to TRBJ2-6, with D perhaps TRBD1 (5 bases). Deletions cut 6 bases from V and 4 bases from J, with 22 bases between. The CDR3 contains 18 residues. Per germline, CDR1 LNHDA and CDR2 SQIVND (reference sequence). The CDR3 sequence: CASSPWGGKVGGANVLTF. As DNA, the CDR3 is TGTGCCAGTAGCCCCTGGGGCGGAAAAGTCGGCGGGGCCAACGTCCTGACTTTC.

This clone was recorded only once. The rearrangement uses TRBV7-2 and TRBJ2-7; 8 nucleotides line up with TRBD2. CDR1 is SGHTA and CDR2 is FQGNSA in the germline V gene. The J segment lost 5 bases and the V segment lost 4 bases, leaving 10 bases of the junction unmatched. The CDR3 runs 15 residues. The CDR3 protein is CASSSSGGLGDEQYF. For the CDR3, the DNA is TGTGCCAGCAGCTCAAGTGGGGGACTAGGGGACGAGCAGTACTTC.

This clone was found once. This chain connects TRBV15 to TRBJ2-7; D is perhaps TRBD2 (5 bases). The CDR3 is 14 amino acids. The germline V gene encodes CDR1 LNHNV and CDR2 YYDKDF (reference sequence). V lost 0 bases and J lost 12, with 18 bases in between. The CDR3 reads CATSRDRGLAPRYF. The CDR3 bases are TGTGCCACCAGCAGAGATCGGGGTCTAGCCCCGAGGTACTTC.

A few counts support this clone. The CDR3 DNA follows: TGTGCCAGCCGAGACAGGGGGTCGTGGGAGACCCAGTACTTC. Its protein is CASRDRGSWETQYF. V usage is TRBV27 and J usage is TRBJ2-5, with 9 bases fitting TRBD1. With V trimmed by 8 bases and J by 5 bases, 9 bases remained unmatched. The germline V gene encodes CDR1 MNHEY and CDR2 SMNVEV (reference sequence). This CDR3 has 14 residues.